This T cell receptor (beta chain) emerged from a study of OX40 agonist ivuxolimab in advanced cancers. Study as a whole: Patients receiving dose escalation had hepatocellular carcinoma, melanoma, renal cell or head and neck cancer.

The table lists this clone with a few counts. Antigen: not known. The study's findings and limits: In CD8+ T cells, expanded clones were on average more numerous than in CD4+.

Produced via immunoSEQ multiplex PCR; TCRdb's table is partial and in-frame only. The data show fewer than 85,000 clones, roughly four fifths seen once. Sequences were derived from CD4+ or CD8+ T cells sorted from blood, sampled in a trial of the OX40 agonist ivuxolimab. The TCR comes from an adult with an advanced solid tumor such as melanoma, head and neck, liver or kidney cancer.

In DNA form, the CDR3 reads TGTGCCAGCAGCGAAAACCTTGCAGAGCAGTACTTC. Its protein is CASSENLAEQYF. The chain links TRBV7-2 to TRBJ2-7, with no clear D. This CDR3 is built from 12 residues. Germline V gene sequence: CDR1 SGHTA, CDR2 FQGNSA. V lost 5 bases and J lost 7, with 12 bases in between.